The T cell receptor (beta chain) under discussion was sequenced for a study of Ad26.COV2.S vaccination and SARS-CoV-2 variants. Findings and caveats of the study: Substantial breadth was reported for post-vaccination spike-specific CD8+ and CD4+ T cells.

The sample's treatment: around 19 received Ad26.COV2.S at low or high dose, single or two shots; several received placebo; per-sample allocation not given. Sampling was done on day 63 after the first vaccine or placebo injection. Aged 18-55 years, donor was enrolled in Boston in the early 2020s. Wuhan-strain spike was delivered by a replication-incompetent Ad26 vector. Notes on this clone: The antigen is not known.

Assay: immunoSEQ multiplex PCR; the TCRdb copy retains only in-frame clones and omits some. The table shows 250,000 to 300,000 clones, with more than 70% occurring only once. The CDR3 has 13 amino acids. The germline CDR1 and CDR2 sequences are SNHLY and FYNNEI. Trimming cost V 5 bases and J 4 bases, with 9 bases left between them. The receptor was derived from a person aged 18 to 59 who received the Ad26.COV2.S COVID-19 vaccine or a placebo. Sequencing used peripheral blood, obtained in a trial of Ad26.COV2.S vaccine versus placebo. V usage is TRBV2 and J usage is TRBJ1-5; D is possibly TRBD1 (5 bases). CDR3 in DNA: TGTGCCAGCAGTTCGGGGGGGAATCAGCCCCAGCATTTT. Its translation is CASSSGGNQPQHF. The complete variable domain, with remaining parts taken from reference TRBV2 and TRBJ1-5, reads EPEVTQTPSHQVTQMGQEVILRCVPISNHLYFYWYRQILGQKVEFLVSFYNNEISEKSEIFDDQFSVERPDGSNFTLKIRSTKLEDSAMYFCASSSGGNQPQHFGDGTRLSIL.